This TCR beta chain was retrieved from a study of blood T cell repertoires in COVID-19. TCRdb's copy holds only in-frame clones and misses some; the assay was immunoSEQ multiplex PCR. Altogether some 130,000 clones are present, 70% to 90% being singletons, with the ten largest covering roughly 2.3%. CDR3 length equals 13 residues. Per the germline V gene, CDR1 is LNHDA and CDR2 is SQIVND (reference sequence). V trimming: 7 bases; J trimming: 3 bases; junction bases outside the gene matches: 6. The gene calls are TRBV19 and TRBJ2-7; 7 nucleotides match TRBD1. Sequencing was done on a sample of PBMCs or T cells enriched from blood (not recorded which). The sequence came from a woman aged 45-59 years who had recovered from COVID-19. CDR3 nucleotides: TGTGCCAGTACACACAGGGGAAGCTACGAGCAGTACTTC. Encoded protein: CASTHRGSYEQYF.